The clone carrying this T cell receptor (beta chain) came up once. Antigen specificity is unknown. The CDR3 does not close with the conserved phenylalanine or tryptophan, likely indicating a read error. These data come from a study of T-cell reconstitution after alpha-beta-depleted transplantation in children. Study-level points and caveats: Several hundred expanded graft clones reportedly were the source of alpha-beta T cells about two months after transplant.

Unique molecular identifiers were built into the TCRbeta library. TCRdb re-analysed the PCR reads in MiXCR, keeping a single row per CDR3 protein. The table records about 490,000 distinct CDR3 sequences, more than 9% of them present only once. This TCR derives from a child under 10 years old with inherited bone marrow failure, due to receive a stem cell transplant. The specimen comprised PBMCs, sampled before TCRalphabeta/CD19-depleted stem cell transplant.

For the CDR3, the DNA is TGTGCCAGCAGTCAGACAGGGGGAATCACCGTAGAGCTGTTTTCT. This gives the protein CASSQTGGITVELFS. This rearrangement joins TRBV6-2 or TRBV6-3 to TRBJ2-2, with TRBD1 matching 9 bases. Germline trimming cut 5 bases from V and 11 bases from J; bases unmatched to any gene: 12. This CDR3 is 15 amino acids long. Germline lookup yields CDR1 MNHEY and CDR2 SVGEGT.